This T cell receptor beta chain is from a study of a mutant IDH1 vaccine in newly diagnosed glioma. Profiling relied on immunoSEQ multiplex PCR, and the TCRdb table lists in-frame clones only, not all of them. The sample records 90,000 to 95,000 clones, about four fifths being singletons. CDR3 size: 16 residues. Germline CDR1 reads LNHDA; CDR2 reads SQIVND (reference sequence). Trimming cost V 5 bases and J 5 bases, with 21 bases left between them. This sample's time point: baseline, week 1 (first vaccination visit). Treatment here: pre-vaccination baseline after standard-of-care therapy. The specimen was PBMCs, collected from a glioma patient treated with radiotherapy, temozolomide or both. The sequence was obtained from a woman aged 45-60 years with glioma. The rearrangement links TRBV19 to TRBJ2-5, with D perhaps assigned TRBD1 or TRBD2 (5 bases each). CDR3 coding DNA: TGTGCCAGTAGTCATTCCGGGACCGCAAGAGCGGAGACCCAGTACTTC. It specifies CASSHSGTARAETQYF. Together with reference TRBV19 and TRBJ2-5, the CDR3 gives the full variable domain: DGGITQSPKYLFRKEGQNVTLSCEQNLNHDAMYWYRQDPGQGLRLIYYSQIVNDFQKGDIAEGYSVSREKKESFPLTVTSAQKNPTAFYLCASSHSGTARAETQYFGPGTRLLVL.